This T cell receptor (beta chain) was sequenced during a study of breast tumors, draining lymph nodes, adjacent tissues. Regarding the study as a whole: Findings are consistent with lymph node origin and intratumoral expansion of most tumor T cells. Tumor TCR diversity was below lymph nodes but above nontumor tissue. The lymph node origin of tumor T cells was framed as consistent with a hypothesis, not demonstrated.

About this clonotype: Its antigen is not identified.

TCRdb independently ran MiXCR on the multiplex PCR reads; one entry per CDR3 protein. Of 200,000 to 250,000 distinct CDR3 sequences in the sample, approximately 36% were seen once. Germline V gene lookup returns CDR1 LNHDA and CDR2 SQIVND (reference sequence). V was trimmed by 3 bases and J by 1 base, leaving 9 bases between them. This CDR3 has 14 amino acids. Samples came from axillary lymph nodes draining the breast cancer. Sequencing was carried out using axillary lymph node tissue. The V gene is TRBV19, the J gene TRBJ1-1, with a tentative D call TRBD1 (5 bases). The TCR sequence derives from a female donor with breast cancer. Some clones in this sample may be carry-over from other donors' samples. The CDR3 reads CASSIWDANTEAFF. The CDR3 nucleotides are TGTGCCAGTAGTATTTGGGACGCGAACACTGAAGCTTTCTTT.